This TCR beta chain was retrieved from a study of blood T cells in healthy people across ages. Points from the study as a whole: Age showed a roughly linear inverse relationship with TCR beta diversity per million T cells. A greater number of naive CD4+ cells and higher diversity distinguished long-lived donors from aged donors.

Regarding this clonotype: No antigen is known for it.

Through a sample-barcoded 5' primer and a J-beta primer mix, a second PCR was run for roughly 7 to 11 cycles. TCRdb re-called the 5' RACE reads through MiXCR, storing one row per CDR3 protein. Altogether roughly 1,800,000 distinct CDR3 sequences are present, 49% being singletons, with the ten largest covering 2% to 2.5%. Trimming shortened V by 0 bases and J by 5 bases, and 10 bases separated the two germline ends. CDR1 is MNHEY, CDR2 SVGAGI, per germline. This CDR3 region has 15 residues. Sequences were obtained from blood. V usage is TRBV6-5 and J usage is TRBJ1-4; D gene uncertain. This receptor was obtained from a woman in her forties in good health. CDR3 bases: TGTGCCAGCAGTTACTCCAATCCGCCCAATGAAAAACTGTTTTTT. As protein: CASSYSNPPNEKLFF.